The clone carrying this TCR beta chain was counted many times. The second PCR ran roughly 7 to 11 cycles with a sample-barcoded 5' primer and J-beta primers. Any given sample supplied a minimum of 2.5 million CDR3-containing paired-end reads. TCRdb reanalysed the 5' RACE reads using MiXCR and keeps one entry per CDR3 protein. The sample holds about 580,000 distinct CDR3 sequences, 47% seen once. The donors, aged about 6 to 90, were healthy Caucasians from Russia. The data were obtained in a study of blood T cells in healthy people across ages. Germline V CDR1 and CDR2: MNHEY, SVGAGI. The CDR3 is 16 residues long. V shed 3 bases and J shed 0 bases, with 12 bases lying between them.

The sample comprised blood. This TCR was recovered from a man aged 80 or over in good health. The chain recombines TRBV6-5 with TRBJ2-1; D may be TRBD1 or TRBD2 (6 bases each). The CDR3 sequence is CASSYRGVSSYNEQFF. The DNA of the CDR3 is TGTGCCAGCAGTTATAGGGGGGTAAGCTCCTACAATGAGCAGTTCTTC.